This T cell receptor beta chain was documented in a study of low-dose radiotherapy and immunotherapy resistance in tumors. First-strand cDNA relied on TRAV- and TRBV-specific primers spanning alpha and beta chains. A constant-region primer paired with the V-primer adapter amplified TCRs over approximately 18 PCR cycles. One entry per CDR3 protein, called by TCRdb with MiXCR from the reads. The sample has tens of thousands of distinct CDR3 sequences; almost 25% are singletons. This clonotype occurred once. Specified time point: before trial treatment. This CDR3 is 14 amino acids long. The V end was cut by 0 bases, the J end by 5 bases, with 10 bases between. Germline CDR1 SGHDN, CDR2 FVKESK.

The TCR sequence derives from a male donor with prostate cancer. The chain is built from TRBV14 and TRBJ2-5, with unresolved D. Sequences were derived from PBMCs, sampled before treatment. This CDR3 reads CASSQEFFYETQYF. The CDR3 region has the DNA TGTGCCAGCAGCCAAGAGTTTTTTTACGAGACCCAGTACTTC.